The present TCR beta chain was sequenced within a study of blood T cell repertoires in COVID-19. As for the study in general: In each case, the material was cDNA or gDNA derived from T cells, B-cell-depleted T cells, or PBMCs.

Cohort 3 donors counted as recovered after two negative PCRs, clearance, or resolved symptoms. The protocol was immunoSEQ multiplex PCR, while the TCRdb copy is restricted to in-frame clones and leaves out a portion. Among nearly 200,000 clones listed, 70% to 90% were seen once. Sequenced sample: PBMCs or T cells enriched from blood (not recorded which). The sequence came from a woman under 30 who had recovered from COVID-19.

CDR3 DNA: TGTGCCAGCAGCTTTTGGCGGAACAACACCGATCCGGGGACCCAGTACTTC. Translating gives CASSFWRNNTDPGTQYF. This chain joins TRBV5-5 and TRBJ2-5; D not certain. This CDR3 is built from 17 residues. V lost 2 bases, J lost 7 bases, and 24 bases lay in between. Germline lookup yields CDR1 SGHKS and CDR2 YYEKEE (reference sequence).